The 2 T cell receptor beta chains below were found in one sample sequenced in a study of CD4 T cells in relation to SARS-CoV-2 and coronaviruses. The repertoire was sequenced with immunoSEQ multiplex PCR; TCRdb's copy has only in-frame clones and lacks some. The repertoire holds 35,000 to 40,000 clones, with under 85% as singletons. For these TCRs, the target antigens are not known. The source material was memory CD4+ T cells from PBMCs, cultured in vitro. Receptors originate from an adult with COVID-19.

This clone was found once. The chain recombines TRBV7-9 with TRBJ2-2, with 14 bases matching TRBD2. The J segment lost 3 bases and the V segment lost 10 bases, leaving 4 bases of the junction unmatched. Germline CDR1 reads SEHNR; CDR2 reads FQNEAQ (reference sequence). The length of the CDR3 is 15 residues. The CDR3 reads CAIQTSGRDTGELFF. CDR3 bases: TGTGCCATCCAGACTAGCGGGAGGGACACCGGGGAGCTGTTTTTT.

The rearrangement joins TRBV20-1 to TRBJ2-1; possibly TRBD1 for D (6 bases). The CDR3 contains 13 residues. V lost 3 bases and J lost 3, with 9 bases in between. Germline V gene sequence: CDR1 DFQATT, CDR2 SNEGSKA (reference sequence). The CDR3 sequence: CSASLDSYNEQFF. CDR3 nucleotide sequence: TGCAGTGCTAGTCTGGACAGCTACAATGAGCAGTTCTTC.